This record concerns one T cell receptor (beta chain) sequence. The antigen it binds to is not known. The record has no base qualities; no much larger clone is one base away. The data are from a study of cytomegalovirus exposure and HLA in healthy donors (dated by TCRdb to about 2017). With regard to the full study: An earlier analysis of some 500 of the donors reported more than 250 Gb of sequence data and 100 million to 140 million unique TCR beta sequences from about 179 million T cells. An early release covering roughly 640 HLA-typed donors comprised about 300 gigabases of sequencing data and roughly 85 million unique TCR sequences. Of the 398 genotyped donors, about 80% fell in the genetic ancestry cluster associated with self-reported Caucasian donors. The study was designed to test whether signatures of past pathogen exposure could be identified by cataloging public T cell receptors. The study profiled the T cell repertoires of approximately 700 subjects by immunosequencing and related them to cytomegalovirus serostatus. A separate validation cohort of roughly 110 different subjects was used in addition to the 666-subject first cohort. To predict cytomegalovirus infection status, the study brought together high-throughput TCR immunosequencing, statistical association of individual TCRs with disease status, and machine learning. A later analysis re-examined previously published TCR beta repertoires from more than 600 donors and added high-resolution HLA genotyping to investigate patterns of TCR occurrence. Rather than using new phenotypic data, the later analysis identified candidate immune exposures from TCR beta sequences and from how often those sequences occurred across donors. To decide whether each TCR beta V gene segment behaved as functional or pseudogenic, an earlier analysis of some 600 of the donors relied on high-throughput TCR beta sequencing. Donor age, sex, ethnicity and CMV serostatus were compiled together with the repertoire data. A later genetic analysis used genome-wide SNP genotypes for about 60% of the 666 donors, treating that subset as a discovery cohort. All discovery cohort repertoires had been generated using a single sequencing platform. Both class I and class II loci were covered by HLA typing, at four-digit resolution. The number of donors typed differed by locus, with about 629-630 for A, B, C, DRB1 and DQB1, more than 500 for DQA1, 600 to 610 for DPA1, and some 450 for DPB1. Because of strong linkage in the cohort, five DR-DQ haplotypes were treated as single units for association and clustering. Across around 400 genotyped donors of the cohort, an average of about 240,000 unique TCR beta nucleotide sequences per donor were sequenced, and roughly a sixth of those sequences were non-productive.

In total, fewer than 750 healthy bone marrow donors made up the cohort. All cohort members were sampled while nominally healthy, although unrecorded immune exposures were likely present. The donor tested CMV seropositive, placing the donor among the 250 to 350 seropositive members of the cohort. A peripheral blood sample was collected from each donor, and TCR beta sequencing was performed on peripheral blood mononuclear cells. The Qiagen DNeasy Blood Extraction Kit was used to extract genomic DNA from the blood cell samples. On the study overall, not on this receptor specifically: A further reported finding was that TCR beta sequences accurately predicted the HLA-A and HLA-B alleles for most subjects in the first cohort. The cohort was sequenced for TCR beta chains only, and without alpha or paired-chain data the features that could be detected were limited. Correlated functional status among segregating V segments might reflect linkage disequilibrium, but an unknown experimental factor could not be ruled out. The earlier analysis of 450 to 700 of the donors excluded roughly 16 rarely observed V segments, including chromosome 9 orphons, because counts were too low. The classifier was reported to diagnose cytomegalovirus status with high specificity and sensitivity in both the original and validation cohorts. A cluster of highly shared sequence variants was judged likely to represent a technical artifact of the sequencing pipeline. While some public TCRs were present in many individuals, most TCR sequences turned up only very rarely across donors. According to a later genetic analysis, donors in an Asian-associated ancestry cluster had fewer N-insertions in productive TCRs than the approximately 610-donor mean. In a later analysis, most CMV-associated TCR beta chains were found to appear HLA-restricted, with HLA associations seemingly driven largely by CMV exposure. In the study, some 160 TCR beta chains were listed as associated with cytomegalovirus. The authors suggested that the approach could potentially be generalized to other disease states and immunological phenotypes. A later analysis found that TCR association rates varied across HLA loci, with DRB1 alleles showing the most associated TCRs and HLA-C alleles the fewest. The only immune exposure information available for the cohort was CMV serostatus. A later analysis found that HLA-associated TCR beta chains were more clonally expanded and had lower generation probabilities than equally common non-associated chains. Several of the top co-occurrence clusters appeared to be linked to parvovirus B19, influenza, CMV and Epstein-Barr virus, according to a later analysis. When HLA alleles, especially DR and DQ, strongly co-occurred, TCR associations were difficult to assign to individual alleles. A later analysis associated about 17,000 TCR beta sequences with specific HLA alleles at a false discovery rate of 0.05. Sequencing depth was assumed to be roughly uniform across donors in the presence/absence analyses, though that assumption may not hold. Because the 87-base-pair reads could not distinguish some IMGT-functional V segments, including TRBV6-2 and TRBV6-3, those segments were excluded. Because HLA typing was missing for some donors at each locus, association tests included only the typed subset. Three of the identified cytomegalovirus-associated TCR beta chains were confirmed in vitro to be specific for cytomegalovirus antigens. V-gene and J-gene trimming of TCR beta chains was associated with a missense DCLRE1C variant in a later genetic analysis, and the association was replicated in an independent cohort. An earlier analysis of roughly 570 of the donors showed that most TCR beta V segments appeared in productive rearrangements either about 87% or about 30% of the time, which broadly matched IMGT annotations.

The method behind the library was the immunoSEQ multiplex PCR assay. The multiplex PCR relied on a mix of 60 forward primers for TCR Vbeta segments and 13 reverse primers for TCR Jbeta segments. A multiplex PCR assay on genomic DNA amplified the CDR3 region of rearranged TCR beta genes. The amplified TCR beta libraries were sequenced on the Illumina HiSeq System as 87-base-pair reads. Under the source paper's analysis protocol: Across the roughly 600 repertoires, a later analysis counted 60 million to 90 million unique TCR beta chains, roughly 11 million of which were shared by at least two donors. To remove PCR and sequencing errors, raw reads were error-corrected and collapsed into unique sequences using a nearest-neighbor algorithm that merged closely related sequences. V, D and J gene segments were assigned by aligning CDR3 sequences to IMGT reference sequences. Each retained sequence needed at least a six-nucleotide match to both a V gene segment and a J gene segment. Rearrangements were classified as productive when the CDR3 lacked stop codons and remained in frame with V and J, and all other rearrangements were classified as non-productive. CDR3 was defined by IMGT convention, running from the second conserved V-encoded cysteine to the conserved J-encoded phenylalanine. Sequences without an unambiguous match to a single V gene segment were excluded from the earlier analysis of about 630 of the donors. An earlier analysis of fewer than 650 of the donors classified V segments as functional when productive rearrangements were above 56.7% and as segregating when the standard deviation between donors was above 5%. A statistical classification framework was built to diagnose cytomegalovirus status from the catalog of TCR beta chain sequences. V and J gene assignment, in a later analysis, came from comparing TCR nucleotide sequences with IMGT/GENE-DB human TR gene sequences. The TCRdist pipeline was used in a later analysis to assign CDR3 sequences and most-parsimonious VDJ recombination scenarios. In a later analysis, each TCR beta chain was defined by its CDR3 amino acid sequence together with its V-gene family, and reads lacking a unique V-gene family were excluded. In a later analysis, around 600 highly shared, low-generation-probability nucleotide sequences were removed to address suspected cross-contamination and a sequencing artifact. For each public chain, a later analysis derived a clonal expansion index from normalized ranks of inferred template counts within each repertoire. In a later analysis, generation probabilities were computed using a VDJ recombination model fitted to out-of-frame rearrangements, and the results were checked against IGoR. A later analysis scored TCR-TCR, TCR-HLA and TCR-CMV co-occurrence with hypergeometric tests, applying a repertoire-size bias correction to TCR pairs. False discovery rates were estimated in a later analysis by permuting HLA or CMV assignments 20 times. In a later analysis, co-occurring TCRs were grouped using DBSCAN, with TCRdist sequence similarity added in when clustering inside HLA-allele-positive subsets. Co-occurrence clustering excluded repertoires with fewer than 30,000 or more than 120,000 public chains, plus five with anomalous nucleotide sharing. TCRdb stores this immuneACCESS table with in-frame sequences only. Part of the clones is absent; in the studies checked, under half of the shortfall reflects unresolved V genes, and no reason is known for the rest. D and trimming were read from the DNA, whereas the V and J calls and clone size are those reported in that table. Within this sample are approximately 160,000 clones, with roughly 71% of them counted one time only. The top ten clonotypes cover 7.4% of the sample.

Measured from the cysteine to the phenylalanine, the CDR3 is 15 residues long. Here the CDR3 DNA is all that survives: 45 bases in frame from base 1. After removal of 6 bases from V and 5 bases from J, the junction retains 12 bases not matched to a gene. Sequences SGHTS (CDR1) and YDEGEE (CDR2) are obtained from the germline V gene. This clonotype was obtained from a male donor in good health and CMV-seropositive. The V and J genes are TRBV5-8 and TRBJ2-5, with 8 central nucleotides matching TRBD1. The material sequenced was PBMCs. The DNA reads TGTGCCAGCACAAGTGGACAGGGCCTTATCGAGACCCAGTACTTC. It codes for CASTSGQGLIETQYF.